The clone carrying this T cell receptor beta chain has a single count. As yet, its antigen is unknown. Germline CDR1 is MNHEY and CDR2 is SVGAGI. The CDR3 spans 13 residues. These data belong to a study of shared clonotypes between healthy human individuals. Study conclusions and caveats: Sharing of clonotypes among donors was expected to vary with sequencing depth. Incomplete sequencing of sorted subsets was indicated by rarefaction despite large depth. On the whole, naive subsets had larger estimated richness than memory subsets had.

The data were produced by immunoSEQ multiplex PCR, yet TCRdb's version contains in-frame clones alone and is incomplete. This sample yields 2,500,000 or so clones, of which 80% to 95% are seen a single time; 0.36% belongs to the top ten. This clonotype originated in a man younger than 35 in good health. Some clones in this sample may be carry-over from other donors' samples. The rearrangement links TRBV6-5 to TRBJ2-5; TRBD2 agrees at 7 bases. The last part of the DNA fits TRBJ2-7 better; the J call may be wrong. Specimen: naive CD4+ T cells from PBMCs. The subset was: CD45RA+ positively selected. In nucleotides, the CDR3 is TGTGCCAGCAGGAGGGAGGGGTCCTACGAGCAGTACTTC. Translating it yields CASRREGSYEQYF.